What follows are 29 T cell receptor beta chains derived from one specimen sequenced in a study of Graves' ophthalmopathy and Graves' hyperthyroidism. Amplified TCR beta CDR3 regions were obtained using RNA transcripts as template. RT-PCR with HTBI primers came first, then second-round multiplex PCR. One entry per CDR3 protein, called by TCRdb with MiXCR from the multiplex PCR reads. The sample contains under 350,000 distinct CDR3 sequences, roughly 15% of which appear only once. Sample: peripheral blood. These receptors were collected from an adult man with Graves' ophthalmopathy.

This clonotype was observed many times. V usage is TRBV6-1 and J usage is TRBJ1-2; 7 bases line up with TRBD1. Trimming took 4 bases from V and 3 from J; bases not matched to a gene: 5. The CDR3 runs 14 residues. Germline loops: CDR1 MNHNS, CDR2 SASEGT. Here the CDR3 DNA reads TGTGCCAGCAGTGTCCACGACAGGGACTATGGCTACACCTTC. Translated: CASSVHDRDYGYTF.

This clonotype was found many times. The CDR3 DNA reads as TGTGCCAGCAGCTCCGGCGCGGTAGGGTCGAGTTCACCCCTCCACTTT. It specifies CASSSGAVGSSSPLHF. The chain links TRBV7-9 to TRBJ1-6; D is ambiguous. CDR1 and CDR2 from the germline V gene are SEHNR and FQNEAQ (reference sequence). CDR3 size: 16 residues. V was shortened by 4 bases and J by 9 bases, with 19 bases between the two germline ends.

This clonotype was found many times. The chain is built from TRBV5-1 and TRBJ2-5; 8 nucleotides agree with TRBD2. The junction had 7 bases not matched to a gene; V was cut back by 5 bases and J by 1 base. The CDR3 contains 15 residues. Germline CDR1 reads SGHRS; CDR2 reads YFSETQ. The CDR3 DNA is TGCGCCAGCAGTTTAGCGGGGAGGGTCCAAGAGACCCAGTACTTC. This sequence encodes CASSLAGRVQETQYF. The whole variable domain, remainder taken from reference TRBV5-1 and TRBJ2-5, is KAGVTQTPRYLIKTRGQQVTLSCSPISGHRSVSWYQQTPGQGLQFLFEYFSETQRNKGNFPGRFSGRQFSNSRSEMNVSTLELGDSALYLCASSLAGRVQETQYFGPGTRLLVL.

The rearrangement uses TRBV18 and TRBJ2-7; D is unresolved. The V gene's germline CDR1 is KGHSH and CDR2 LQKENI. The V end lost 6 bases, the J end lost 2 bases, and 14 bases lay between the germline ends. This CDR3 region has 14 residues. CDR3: CASSRPNEAYEQYF. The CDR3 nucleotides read TGTGCCAGCTCTCGACCCAATGAAGCCTACGAGCAGTACTTC. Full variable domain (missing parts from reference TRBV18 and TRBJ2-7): NAGVMQNPRHLVRRRGQEARLRCSPMKGHSHVYWYRQLPEEGLKFMVYLQKENIIDESGMPKERFSAEFPKEGPSILRIQQVVRGDSAAYFCASSRPNEAYEQYFGPGTRLTVT.

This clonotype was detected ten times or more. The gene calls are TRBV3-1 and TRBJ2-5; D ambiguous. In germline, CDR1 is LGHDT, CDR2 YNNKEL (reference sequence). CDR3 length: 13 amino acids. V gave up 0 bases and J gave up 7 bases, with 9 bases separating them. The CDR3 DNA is TGTGCCAGCAGCCAAGATAAGAGCGCGACCCAGTACTTC. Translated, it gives CASSQDKSATQYF.

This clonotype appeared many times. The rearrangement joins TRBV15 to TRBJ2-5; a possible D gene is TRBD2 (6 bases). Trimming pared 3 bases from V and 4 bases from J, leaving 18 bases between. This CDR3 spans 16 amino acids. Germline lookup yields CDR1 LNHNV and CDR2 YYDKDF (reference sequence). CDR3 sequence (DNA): TGTGCCACCAGCAGTGGAGGGACCGTGCGGGGAGAGACCCAGTACTTC. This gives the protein CATSSGGTVRGETQYF. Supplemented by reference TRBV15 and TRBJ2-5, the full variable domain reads DAMVIQNPRYQVTQFGKPVTLSCSQTLNHNVMYWYQQKSSQAPKLLFHYYDKDFNNEADTPDNFQSRRPNTSFCFLDIRSPGLGDTAMYLCATSSGGTVRGETQYFGPGTRLLVL.

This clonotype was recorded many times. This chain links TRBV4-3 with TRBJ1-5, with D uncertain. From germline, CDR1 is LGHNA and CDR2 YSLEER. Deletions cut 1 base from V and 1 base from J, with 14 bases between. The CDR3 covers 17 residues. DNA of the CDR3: TGCGCCAGCAGCCAAGGGAGGGCTGAGCAGAGCAATCAGCCCCAGCATTTT. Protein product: CASSQGRAEQSNQPQHF.

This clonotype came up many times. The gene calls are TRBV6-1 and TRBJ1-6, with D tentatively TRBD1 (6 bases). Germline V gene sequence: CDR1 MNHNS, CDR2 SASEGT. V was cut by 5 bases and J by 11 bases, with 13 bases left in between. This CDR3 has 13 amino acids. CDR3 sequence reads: CASSTGIRTPLHF. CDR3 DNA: TGTGCCAGCAGTACAGGGATTCGGACACCCCTCCACTTT.

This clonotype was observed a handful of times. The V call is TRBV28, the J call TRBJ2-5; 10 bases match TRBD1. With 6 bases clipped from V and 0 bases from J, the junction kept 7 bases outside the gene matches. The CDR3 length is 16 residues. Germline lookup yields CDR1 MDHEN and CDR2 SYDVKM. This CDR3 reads CASSQPGQGHQETQYF. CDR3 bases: TGTGCCAGCAGCCAACCGGGACAGGGGCACCAAGAGACCCAGTACTTC.

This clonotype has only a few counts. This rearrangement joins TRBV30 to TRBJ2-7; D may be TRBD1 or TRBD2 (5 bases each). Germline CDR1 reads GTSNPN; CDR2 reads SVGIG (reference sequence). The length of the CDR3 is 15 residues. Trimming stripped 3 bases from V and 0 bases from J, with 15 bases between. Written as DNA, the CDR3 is TGTGCCTGGAGCGGCTGGGACCAAAGCTCCTACGAGCAGTACTTC. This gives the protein CAWSGWDQSSYEQYF.

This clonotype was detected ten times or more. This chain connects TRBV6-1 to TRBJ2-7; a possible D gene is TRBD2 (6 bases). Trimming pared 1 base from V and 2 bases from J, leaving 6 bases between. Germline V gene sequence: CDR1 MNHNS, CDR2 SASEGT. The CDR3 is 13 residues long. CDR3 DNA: TGTGCCAGCAGTGAAGGGAGGGCCTACGAGCAGTACTTC. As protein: CASSEGRAYEQYF.

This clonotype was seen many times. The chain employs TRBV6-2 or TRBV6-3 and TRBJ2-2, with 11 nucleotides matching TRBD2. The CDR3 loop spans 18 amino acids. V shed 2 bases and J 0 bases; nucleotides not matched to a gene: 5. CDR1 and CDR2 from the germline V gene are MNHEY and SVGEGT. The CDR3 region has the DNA TGTGCCAGCAGTTACCTTAAGACTAGCGGGACGAACACCGGGGAGCTGTTTTTT. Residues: CASSYLKTSGTNTGELFF.

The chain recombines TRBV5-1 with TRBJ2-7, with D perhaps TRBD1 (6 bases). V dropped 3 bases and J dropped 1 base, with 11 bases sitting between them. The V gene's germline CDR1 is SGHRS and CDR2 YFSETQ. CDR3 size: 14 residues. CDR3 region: CASSYLGTSYEQYF. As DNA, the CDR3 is TGCGCCAGCAGCTACCTCGGGACATCCTACGAGCAGTACTTC.

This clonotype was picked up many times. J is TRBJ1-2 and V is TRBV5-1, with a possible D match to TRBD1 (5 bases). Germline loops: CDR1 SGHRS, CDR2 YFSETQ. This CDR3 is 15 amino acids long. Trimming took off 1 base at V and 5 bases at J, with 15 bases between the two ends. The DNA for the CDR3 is TGCGCCAGCAGCTTGACATTAGACAGCGGGTATGGCTACACCTTC. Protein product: CASSLTLDSGYGYTF. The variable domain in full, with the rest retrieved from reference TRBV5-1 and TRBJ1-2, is KAGVTQTPRYLIKTRGQQVTLSCSPISGHRSVSWYQQTPGQGLQFLFEYFSETQRNKGNFPGRFSGRQFSNSRSEMNVSTLELGDSALYLCASSLTLDSGYGYTFGSGTRLTVV.

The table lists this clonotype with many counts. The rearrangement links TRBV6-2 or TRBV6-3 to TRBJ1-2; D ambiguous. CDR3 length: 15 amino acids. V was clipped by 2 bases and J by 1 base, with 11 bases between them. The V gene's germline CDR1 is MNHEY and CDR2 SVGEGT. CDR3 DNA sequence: TGTGCCAGCAGTTACCTAGACGGCAGTAACTATGGCTACACCTTC. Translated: CASSYLDGSNYGYTF.

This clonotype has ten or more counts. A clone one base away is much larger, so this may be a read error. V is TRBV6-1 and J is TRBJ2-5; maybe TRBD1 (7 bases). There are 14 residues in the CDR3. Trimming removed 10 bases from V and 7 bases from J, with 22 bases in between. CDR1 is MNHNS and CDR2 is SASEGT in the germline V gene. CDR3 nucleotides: TGTGCCAACAGACCCCGACAGGGACTTACGACCCAGTACTTC. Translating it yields CANRPRQGLTTQYF.

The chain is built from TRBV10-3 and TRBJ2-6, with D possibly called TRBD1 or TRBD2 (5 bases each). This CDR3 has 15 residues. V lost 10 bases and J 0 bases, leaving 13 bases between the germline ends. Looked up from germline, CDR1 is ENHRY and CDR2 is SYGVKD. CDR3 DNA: TGTGCCACCTCGGGACGGATCTCTGGGGCCAACGTCCTGACTTTC. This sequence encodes CATSGRISGANVLTF.

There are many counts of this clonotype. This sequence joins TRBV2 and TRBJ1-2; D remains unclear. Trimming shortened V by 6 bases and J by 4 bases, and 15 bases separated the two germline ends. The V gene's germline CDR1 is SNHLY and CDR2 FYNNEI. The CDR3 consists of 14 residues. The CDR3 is CASSNKRDAYGYTF. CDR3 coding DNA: TGTGCCAGCAGCAATAAAAGAGACGCCTATGGCTACACCTTC. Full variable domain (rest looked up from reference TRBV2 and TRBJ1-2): EPEVTQTPSHQVTQMGQEVILRCVPISNHLYFYWYRQILGQKVEFLVSFYNNEISEKSEIFDDQFSVERPDGSNFTLKIRSTKLEDSAMYFCASSNKRDAYGYTFGSGTRLTVV.

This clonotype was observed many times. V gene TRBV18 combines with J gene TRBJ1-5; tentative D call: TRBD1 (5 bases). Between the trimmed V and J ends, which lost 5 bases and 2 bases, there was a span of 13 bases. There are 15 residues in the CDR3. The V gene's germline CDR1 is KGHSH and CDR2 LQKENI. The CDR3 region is CASSDQGGGNQPQHF. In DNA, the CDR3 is TGTGCCAGCTCAGATCAGGGAGGTGGCAATCAGCCCCAGCATTTT.

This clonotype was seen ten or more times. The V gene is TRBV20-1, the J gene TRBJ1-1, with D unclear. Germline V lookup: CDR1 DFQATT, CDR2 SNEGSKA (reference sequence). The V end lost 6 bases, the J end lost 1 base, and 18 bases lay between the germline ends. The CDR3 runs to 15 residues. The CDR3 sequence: CSAQVVVTANTEAFF. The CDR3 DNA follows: TGCAGTGCGCAGGTGGTTGTGACGGCGAACACTGAAGCTTTCTTT.

DNA for the CDR3: TGTGCCAGCAGGGTCGGAGGGATTCAGCCCCAGCATTTT. Encoded protein: CASRVGGIQPQHF. The V and J genes are TRBV6-2 or TRBV6-3 and TRBJ1-5; unclear D gene. The V end lost 6 bases, the J end lost 6 bases, and 12 bases lay between the germline ends. This CDR3 is built from 13 residues. CDR1 and CDR2 from the germline V gene are MNHEY and SVGEGT.

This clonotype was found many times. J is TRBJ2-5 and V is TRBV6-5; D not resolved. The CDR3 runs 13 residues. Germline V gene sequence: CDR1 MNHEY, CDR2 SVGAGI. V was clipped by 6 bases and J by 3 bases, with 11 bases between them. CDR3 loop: CASRPSAEETQYF. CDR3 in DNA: TGTGCCAGCAGACCATCGGCGGAAGAGACCCAGTACTTC.

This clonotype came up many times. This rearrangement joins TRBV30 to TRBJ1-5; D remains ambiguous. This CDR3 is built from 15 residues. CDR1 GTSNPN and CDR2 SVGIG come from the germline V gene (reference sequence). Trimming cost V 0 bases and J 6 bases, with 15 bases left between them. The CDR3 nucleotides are TGTGCCTGGAGTGTACGGCAGGCTCCGGGTCAGCCCCAGCATTTT. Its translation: CAWSVRQAPGQPQHF.

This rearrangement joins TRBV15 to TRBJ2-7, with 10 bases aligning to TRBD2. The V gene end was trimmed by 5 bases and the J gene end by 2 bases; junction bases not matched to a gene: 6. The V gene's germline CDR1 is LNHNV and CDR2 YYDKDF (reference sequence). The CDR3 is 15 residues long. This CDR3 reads CATSLAGDPPYEQYF. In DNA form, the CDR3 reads TGTGCCACCAGCCTAGCGGGAGATCCCCCCTACGAGCAGTACTTC.

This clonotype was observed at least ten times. CDR3 nucleotide sequence: TGTGCCAGCAGCTTTGAAGTAGCGGGGGGAAGGTACGAGCAGTACTTC. Translated, it gives CASSFEVAGGRYEQYF. The V and J genes are TRBV11-2 and TRBJ2-7, with 10 positions matching TRBD2. CDR3 length: 16 residues. J lost 4 bases, V lost 3 bases, and 9 bases had no gene match. Germline CDR1 and CDR2: SGHAT and FQNNGV.

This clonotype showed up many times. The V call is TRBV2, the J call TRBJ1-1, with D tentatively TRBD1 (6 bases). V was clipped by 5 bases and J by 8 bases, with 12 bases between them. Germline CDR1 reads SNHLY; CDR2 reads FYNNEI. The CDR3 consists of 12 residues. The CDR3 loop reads CASSQQGEEAFF. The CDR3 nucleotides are TGTGCCAGCAGTCAACAGGGAGAAGAAGCTTTCTTT.

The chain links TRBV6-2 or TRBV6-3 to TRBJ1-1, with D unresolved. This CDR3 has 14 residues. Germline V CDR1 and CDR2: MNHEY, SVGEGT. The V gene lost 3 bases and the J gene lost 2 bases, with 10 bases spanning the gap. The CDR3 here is CASSYGFPNTEAFF. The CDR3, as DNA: TGTGCCAGCAGTTATGGGTTCCCTAACACTGAAGCTTTCTTT.

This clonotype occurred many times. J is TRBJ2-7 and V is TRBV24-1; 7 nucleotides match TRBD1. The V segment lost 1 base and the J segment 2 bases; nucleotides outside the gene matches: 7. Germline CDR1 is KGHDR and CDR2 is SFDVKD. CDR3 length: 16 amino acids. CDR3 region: CATSDLTETGTYEQYF. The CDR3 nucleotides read TGTGCCACCAGTGATTTAACAGAGACAGGGACCTACGAGCAGTACTTC.

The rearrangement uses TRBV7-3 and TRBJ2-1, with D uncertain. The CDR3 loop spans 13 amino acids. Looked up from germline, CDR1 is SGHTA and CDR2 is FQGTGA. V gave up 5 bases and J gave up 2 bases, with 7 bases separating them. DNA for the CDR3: TGTGCCAGCAGCGCTGGGGCCTACAATGAGCAGTTCTTC. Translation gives CASSAGAYNEQFF.